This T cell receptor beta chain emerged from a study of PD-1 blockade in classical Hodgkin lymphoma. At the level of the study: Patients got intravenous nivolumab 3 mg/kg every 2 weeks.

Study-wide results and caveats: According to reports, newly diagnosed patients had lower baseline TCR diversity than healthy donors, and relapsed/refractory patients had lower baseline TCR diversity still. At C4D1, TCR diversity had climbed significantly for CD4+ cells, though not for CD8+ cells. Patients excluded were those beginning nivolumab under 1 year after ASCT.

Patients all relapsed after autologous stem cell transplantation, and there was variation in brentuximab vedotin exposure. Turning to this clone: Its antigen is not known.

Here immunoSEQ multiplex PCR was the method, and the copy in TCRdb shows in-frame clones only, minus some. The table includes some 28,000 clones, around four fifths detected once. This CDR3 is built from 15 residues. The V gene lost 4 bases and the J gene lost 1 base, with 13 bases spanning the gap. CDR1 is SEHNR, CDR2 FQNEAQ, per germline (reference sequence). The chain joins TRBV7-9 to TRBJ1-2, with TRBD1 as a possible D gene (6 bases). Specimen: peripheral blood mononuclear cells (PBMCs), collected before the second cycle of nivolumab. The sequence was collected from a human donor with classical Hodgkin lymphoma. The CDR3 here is CASSSHGGVNYGYTF. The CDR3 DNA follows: TGTGCCAGCAGCTCGCACGGGGGCGTTAACTATGGCTACACCTTC.